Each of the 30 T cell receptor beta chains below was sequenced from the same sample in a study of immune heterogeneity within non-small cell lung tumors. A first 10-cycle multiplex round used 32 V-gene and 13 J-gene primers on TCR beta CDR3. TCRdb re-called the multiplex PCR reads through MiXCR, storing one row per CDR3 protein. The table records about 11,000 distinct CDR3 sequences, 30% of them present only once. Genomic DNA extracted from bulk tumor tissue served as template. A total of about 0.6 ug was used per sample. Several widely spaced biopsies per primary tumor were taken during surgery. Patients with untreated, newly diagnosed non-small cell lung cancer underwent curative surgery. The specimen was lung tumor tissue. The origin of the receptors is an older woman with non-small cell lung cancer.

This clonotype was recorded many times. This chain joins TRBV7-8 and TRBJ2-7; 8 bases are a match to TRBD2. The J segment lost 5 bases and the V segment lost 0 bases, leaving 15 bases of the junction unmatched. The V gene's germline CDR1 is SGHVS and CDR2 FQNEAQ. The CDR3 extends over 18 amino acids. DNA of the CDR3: TGTGCCAGCAGCTTAGCTTATAAAGCGGGAGCTCAATGGGACGAGCAGTACTTC. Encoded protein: CASSLAYKAGAQWDEQYF.

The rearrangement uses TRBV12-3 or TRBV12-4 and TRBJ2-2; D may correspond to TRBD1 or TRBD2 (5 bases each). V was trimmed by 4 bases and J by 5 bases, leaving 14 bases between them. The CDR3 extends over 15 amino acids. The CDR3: CASSSGRRPTGELFF. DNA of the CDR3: TGTGCCAGCAGTTCGGGACGGCGCCCGACCGGGGAGCTGTTTTTT.

CDR3 sequence reads: CASSFGLAGGVGELFF. CDR3 coding DNA: TGTGCCAGCAGCTTCGGACTAGCGGGAGGGGTCGGGGAGCTGTTTTTT. This rearrangement joins TRBV7-2 to TRBJ2-2, with 15 positions matching TRBD2. Germline CDR1 is SGHTA and CDR2 is FQGNSA. J was trimmed by 7 bases and V by 3 bases; bases with no gene match: 3. The CDR3 is 16 amino acids.

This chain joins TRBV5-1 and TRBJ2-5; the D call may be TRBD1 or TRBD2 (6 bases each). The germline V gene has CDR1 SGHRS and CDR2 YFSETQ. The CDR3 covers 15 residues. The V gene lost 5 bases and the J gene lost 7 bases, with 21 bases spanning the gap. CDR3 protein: CASRPPGAGEGTQYF. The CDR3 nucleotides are TGCGCCAGCAGGCCCCCGGGGGCTGGTGAAGGGACCCAGTACTTC. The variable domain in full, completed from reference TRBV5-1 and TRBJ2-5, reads KAGVTQTPRYLIKTRGQQVTLSCSPISGHRSVSWYQQTPGQGLQFLFEYFSETQRNKGNFPGRFSGRQFSNSRSEMNVSTLELGDSALYLCASRPPGAGEGTQYFGPGTRLLVL.

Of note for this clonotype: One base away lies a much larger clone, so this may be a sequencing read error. This CDR3 reads CASSYPGFSSYEQYF. In nucleotides, the CDR3 is TGTGCCAGCAGTTACCCCGGGTTCAGCTCCTACGAGCAGTACTTC. The V gene is TRBV6-5, the J gene TRBJ2-7; unclear D gene. The CDR3 is made up of 15 amino acids. Germline lookup yields CDR1 MNHEY and CDR2 SVGAGI. The V end lost 2 bases, the J end lost 0 bases, and 11 bases lay between the germline ends.

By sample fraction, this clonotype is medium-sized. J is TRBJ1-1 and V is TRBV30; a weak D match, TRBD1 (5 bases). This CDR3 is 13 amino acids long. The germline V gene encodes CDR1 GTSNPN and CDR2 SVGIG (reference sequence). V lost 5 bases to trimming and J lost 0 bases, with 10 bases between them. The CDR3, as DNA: TGTGCCTGGGACATGGGGCTGAACACTGAAGCTTTCTTT. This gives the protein CAWDMGLNTEAFF.

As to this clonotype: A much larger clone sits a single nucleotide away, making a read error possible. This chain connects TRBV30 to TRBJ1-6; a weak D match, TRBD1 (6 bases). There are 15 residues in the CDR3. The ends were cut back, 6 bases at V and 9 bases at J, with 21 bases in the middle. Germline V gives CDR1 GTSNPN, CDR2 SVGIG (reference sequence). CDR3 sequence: CACRILGGAFSPLHF. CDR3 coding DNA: TGTGCCTGTAGAATACTTGGGGGGGCATTTTCACCCCTCCACTTT.

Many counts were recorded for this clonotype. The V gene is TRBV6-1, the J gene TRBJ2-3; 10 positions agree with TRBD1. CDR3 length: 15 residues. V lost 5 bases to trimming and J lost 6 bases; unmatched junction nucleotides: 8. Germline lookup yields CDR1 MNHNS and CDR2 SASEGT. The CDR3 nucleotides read TGTGCCAGCAGTAATCCCGGGACAGGGGTGGATACGCAGTATTTT. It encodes CASSNPGTGVDTQYF.

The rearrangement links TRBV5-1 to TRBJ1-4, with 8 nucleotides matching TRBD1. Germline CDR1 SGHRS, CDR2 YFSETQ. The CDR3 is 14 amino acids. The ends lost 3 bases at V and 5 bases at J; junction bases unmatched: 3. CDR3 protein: CASSSGQENEKLFF. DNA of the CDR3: TGCGCCAGCAGCTCGGGACAGGAAAATGAAAAACTGTTTTTT.

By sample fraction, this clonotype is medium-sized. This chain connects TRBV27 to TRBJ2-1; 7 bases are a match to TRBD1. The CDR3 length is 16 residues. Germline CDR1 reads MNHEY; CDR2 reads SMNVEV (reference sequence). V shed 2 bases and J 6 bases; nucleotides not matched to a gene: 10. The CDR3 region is CASSLRSRGFLNEQFF. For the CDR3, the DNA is TGTGCCAGCAGTTTAAGATCCAGGGGGTTCCTCAATGAGCAGTTCTTC.

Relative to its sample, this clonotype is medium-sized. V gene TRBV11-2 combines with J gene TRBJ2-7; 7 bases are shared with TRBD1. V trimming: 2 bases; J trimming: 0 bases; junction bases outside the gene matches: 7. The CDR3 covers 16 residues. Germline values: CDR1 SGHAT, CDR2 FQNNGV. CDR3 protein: CASSLSGTESSYEQYF. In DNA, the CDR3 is TGTGCCAGCAGCTTATCCGGGACAGAGAGCTCCTACGAGCAGTACTTC. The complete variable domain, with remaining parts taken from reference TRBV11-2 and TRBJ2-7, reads EAGVAQSPRYKIIEKRQSVAFWCNPISGHATLYWYQQILGQGPKLLIQFQNNGVVDDSQLPKDRFSAERLKGVDSTLKIQPAKLEDSAVYLCASSLSGTESSYEQYFGPGTRLTVT.

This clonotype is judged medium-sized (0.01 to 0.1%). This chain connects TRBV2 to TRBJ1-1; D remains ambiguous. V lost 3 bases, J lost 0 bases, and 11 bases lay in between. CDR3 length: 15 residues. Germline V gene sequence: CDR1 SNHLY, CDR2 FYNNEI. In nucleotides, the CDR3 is TGTGCCAGCAGTGATCCGGCCAGGATGAACACTGAAGCTTTCTTT. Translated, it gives CASSDPARMNTEAFF.

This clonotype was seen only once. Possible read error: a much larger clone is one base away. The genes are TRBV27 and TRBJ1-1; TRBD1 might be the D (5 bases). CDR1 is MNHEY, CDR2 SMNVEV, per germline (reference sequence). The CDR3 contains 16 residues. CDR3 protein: CASSLPPAGPNTGAFF. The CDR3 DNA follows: TGTGCCAGCAGTTTACCCCCCGCAGGGCCAAACACTGGAGCTTTCTTT.

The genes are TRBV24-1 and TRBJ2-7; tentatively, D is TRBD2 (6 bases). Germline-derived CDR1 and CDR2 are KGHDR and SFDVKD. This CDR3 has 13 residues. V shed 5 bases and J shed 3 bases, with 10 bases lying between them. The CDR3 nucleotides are TGTGCCACCAGTGCCCCGGGACTCTACGAGCAGTACTTC. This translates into CATSAPGLYEQYF.

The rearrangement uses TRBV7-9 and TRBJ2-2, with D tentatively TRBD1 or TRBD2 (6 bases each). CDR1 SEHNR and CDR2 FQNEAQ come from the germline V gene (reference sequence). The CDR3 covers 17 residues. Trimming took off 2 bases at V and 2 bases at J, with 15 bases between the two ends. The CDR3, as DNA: TGTGCCAGCAGCTTAAAAGGGGGGCATTTTAACACCGGGGAGCTGTTTTTT. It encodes CASSLKGGHFNTGELFF. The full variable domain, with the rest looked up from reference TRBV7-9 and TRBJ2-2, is DTGVSQNPRHKITKRGQNVTFRCDPISEHNRLYWYRQTLGQGPEFLTYFQNEAQLEKSRLLSDRFSAERPKGSFSTLEIQRTEQGDSAMYLCASSLKGGHFNTGELFFGEGSRLTVL.

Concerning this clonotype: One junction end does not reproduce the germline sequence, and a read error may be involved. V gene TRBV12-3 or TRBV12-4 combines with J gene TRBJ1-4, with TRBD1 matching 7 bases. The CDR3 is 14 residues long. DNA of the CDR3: TGTGCCAGCAGTTTAAGGGGGCCCAATGAAAAAATGTTTTTT. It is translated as CASSLRGPNEKMFF.

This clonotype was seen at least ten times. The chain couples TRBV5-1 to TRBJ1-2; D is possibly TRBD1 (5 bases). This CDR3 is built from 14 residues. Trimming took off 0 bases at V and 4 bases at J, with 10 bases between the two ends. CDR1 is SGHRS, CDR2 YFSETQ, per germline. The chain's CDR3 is CASSLDGASYGYTF. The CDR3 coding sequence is TGCGCCAGCAGCTTGGATGGGGCCTCCTATGGCTACACCTTC.

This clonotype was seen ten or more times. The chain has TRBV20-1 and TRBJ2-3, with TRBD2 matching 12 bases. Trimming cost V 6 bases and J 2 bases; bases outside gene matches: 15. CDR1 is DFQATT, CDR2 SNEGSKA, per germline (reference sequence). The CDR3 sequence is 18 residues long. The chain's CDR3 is CSAGGGGLAGPHTDTQYF. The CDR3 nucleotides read TGCAGTGCAGGGGGGGGTGGACTAGCGGGGCCCCACACAGATACGCAGTATTTT.

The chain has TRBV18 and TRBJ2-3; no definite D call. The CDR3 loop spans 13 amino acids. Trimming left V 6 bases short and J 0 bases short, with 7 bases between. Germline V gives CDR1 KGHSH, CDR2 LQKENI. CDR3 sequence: CASSVFSTDTQYF. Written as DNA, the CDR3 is TGTGCCAGCTCGGTTTTTAGCACAGATACGCAGTATTTT.

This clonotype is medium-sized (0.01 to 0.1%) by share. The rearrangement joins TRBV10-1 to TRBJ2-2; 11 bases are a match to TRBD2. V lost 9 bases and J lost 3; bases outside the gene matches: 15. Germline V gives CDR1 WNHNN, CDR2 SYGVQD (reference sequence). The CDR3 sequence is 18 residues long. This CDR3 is CARLSGLAGGPDTGELFF. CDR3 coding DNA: TGCGCCAGATTGTCCGGGTTAGCGGGAGGGCCCGACACCGGGGAGCTGTTTTTT.

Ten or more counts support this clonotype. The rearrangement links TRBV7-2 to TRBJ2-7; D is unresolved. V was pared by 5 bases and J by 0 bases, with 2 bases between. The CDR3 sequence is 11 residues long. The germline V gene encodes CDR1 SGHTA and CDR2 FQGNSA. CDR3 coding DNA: TGTGCCAGCAGCATCTCCTACGAGCAGTACTTC. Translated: CASSISYEQYF.

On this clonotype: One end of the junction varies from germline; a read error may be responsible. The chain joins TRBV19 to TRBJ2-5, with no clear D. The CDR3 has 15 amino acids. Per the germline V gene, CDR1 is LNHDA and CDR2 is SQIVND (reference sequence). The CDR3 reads CASSADQSGQGTQYF. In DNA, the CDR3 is TGTGCCAGTAGTGCGGACCAGTCGGGCCAAGGGACCCAGTACTTC.

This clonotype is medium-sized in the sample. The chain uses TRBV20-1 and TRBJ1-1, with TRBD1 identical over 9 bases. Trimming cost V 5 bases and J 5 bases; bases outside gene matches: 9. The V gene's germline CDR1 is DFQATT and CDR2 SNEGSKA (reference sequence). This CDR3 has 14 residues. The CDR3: CSASQGALGTEAFF. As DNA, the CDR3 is TGCAGTGCTTCACAGGGGGCGTTGGGGACTGAAGCTTTCTTT.

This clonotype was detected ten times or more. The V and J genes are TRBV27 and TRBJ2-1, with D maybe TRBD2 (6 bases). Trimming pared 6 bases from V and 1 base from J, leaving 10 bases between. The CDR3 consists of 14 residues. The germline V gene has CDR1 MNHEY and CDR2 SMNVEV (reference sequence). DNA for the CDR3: TGTGCCAGCAGGGACGGAGGGTCCTACAATGAGCAGTTCTTC. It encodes CASRDGGSYNEQFF.

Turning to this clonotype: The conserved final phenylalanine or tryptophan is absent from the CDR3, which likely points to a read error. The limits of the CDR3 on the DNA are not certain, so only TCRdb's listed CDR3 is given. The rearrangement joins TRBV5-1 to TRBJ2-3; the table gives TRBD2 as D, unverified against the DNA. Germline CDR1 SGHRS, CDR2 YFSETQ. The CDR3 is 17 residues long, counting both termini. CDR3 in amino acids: CASAEGTGSYYEQYFGP.

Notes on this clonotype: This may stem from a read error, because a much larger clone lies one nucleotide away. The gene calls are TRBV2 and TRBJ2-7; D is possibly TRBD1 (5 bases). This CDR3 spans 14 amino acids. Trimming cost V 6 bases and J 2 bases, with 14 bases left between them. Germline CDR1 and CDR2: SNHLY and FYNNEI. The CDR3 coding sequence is TGTGCCAGCAGGCCCAGGGCGGTTACCTACGAGCAGTACTTC. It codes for CASRPRAVTYEQYF.

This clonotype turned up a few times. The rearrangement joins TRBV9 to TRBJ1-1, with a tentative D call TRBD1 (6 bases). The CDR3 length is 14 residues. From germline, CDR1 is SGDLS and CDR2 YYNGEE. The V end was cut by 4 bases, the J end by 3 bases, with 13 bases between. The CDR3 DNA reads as TGTGCCAGCAGCCCGAACTCAGGGGACACTGAAGCTTTCTTT. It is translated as CASSPNSGDTEAFF.

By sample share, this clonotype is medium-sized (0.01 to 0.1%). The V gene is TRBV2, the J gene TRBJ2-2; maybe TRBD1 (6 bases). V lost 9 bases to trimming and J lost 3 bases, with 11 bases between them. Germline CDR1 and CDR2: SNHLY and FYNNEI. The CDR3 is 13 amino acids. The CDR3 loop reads CASRTEYTGELFF. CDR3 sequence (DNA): TGTGCCAGTCGGACAGAGTACACCGGGGAGCTGTTTTTT.

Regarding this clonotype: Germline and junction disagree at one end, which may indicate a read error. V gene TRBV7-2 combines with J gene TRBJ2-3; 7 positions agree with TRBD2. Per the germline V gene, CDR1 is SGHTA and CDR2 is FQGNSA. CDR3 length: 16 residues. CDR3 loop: CASSSGLAGVVDMQYF. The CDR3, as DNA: TGTGCCAGCAGCTCGGGACTGGCGGGAGTTGTAGATATGCAGTATTTT. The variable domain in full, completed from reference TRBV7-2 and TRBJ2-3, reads GAGVSQSPSNKVTEKGKDVELRCDPISGHTALYWYRQSLGQGLEFLIYFQGNSAPDKSGLPSDRFSAERTGGSVSTLTIQRTQQEDSAVYLCASSSGLAGVVDMQYFGPGTRLTVL.

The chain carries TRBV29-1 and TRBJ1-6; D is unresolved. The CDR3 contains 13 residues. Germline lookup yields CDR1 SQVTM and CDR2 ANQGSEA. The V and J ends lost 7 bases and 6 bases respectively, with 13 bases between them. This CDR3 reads CSARDEGNSPLHF. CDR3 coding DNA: TGCAGCGCCCGGGATGAGGGTAATTCACCCCTCCACTTT.